This is a list of T cell receptor beta chains from one sample in a study of regulatory T cells in long-lasting Graves disease. Each CDR3 protein gets one entry after TCRdb re-called the multiplex PCR reads with MiXCR. The sample has 250,000 to 300,000 distinct CDR3 sequences, around 20% seen once; the top ten hold approximately 60%. Material: peripheral blood mononuclear cells (PBMCs), obtained when the disease was refractory, from a patient treated with antithyroid drugs. The origin of the receptors is a female donor with Graves disease. Each CDR3 is given with its conserved first and last residue. The D gene is left open where the match is weak. Clone size appears in some rows only: once, few, many, or a class for an expanded clone.

J gene: TRBJ2-2
V gene: TRBV5-1
D gene: -
clone size: few
CDR3 protein: CASSQDPNTGELFF
CDR3 DNA: TGCGCCAGCAGCCAGGACCCTAACACCGGGGAGCTGTTTTTT

J gene: TRBJ1-1
V gene: TRBV3-1
D gene: TRBD1
clone size: few
CDR3 protein: CASSQGQGGNTEAFF
CDR3 DNA: TGTGCCAGCAGCCAGGGACAGGGGGGGAACACTGAAGCTTTCTTT

J gene: TRBJ2-7
V gene: TRBV11-2
D gene: -
clone size: few
CDR3 protein: CASSLGRLSSYEQYF
CDR3 DNA: TGTGCCAGCAGCTTAGGCAGGTTGAGCTCCTACGAGCAGTACTTC

J gene: TRBJ1-1
V gene: TRBV11-2
D gene: -
clone size: few
CDR3 protein: CASSQGRGNSGWENTEAFF
CDR3 DNA: TGTGCCAGCAGCCAAGGGCGGGGAAACTCGGGTTGGGAGAACACTGAAGCTTTCTTT

J gene: TRBJ2-7
V gene: TRBV3-1
D gene: -
clone size: many
CDR3 protein: CASSQRHEQYF
CDR3 DNA: TGTGCCAGCAGCCAACGCCACGAGCAGTACTTC

J gene: TRBJ2-2
V gene: TRBV3-2
D gene: -
clone size: few
CDR3 protein: CASSQGQGCPIWAGELFF
CDR3 DNA: TGTGCCAGCAGCCAAGGACAGGGGTGCCCGATCTGGGCCGGGGAGCTGTTTTTT

J gene: TRBJ2-4
V gene: TRBV5-8
D gene: TRBD2
clone size: many
CDR3 protein: CASRFLSDSGRGRNIQYF
CDR3 DNA: TGTGCCAGCAGATTCCTCTCGGATAGCGGGAGGGGGAGAAACATTCAGTACTTC

J gene: TRBJ1-1
V gene: TRBV7-2
D gene: -
clone size: many
CDR3 protein: CASSLLTTEAFF
CDR3 DNA: TGTGCCAGCAGCTTACTAACCACTGAAGCTTTCTTT

J gene: TRBJ2-4
V gene: TRBV5-1
D gene: -
clone size: -
CDR3 protein: CASSLNGENIQYF
CDR3 DNA: TGCGCCAGCAGCTTAAACGGGGAAAACATTCAGTACTTC

J gene: TRBJ1-5
V gene: TRBV12-3/TRBV12-4
D gene: -
clone size: many
CDR3 protein: CASSFAEIDQPQHF
CDR3 DNA: TGTGCCAGCAGTTTCGCCGAGATAGATCAGCCCCAGCATTTT

J gene: TRBJ2-7
V gene: TRBV28
D gene: -
clone size: many
CDR3 protein: CASSLSQGLAYEQYF
CDR3 DNA: TGTGCCAGCAGTTTAAGCCAGGGGTTGGCCTACGAGCAGTACTTC

J gene: TRBJ1-5
V gene: TRBV7-9
D gene: TRBD1
clone size: few
CDR3 protein: CASSPGTGGNQPQHF
CDR3 DNA: TGTGCCAGCAGCCCCGGGACAGGGGGTAATCAGCCCCAGCATTTT

J gene: TRBJ2-7
V gene: TRBV20-1
D gene: TRBD2
clone size: -
CDR3 protein: CSANHIAGGPSEQYF
CDR3 DNA: TGCAGTGCTAATCACATAGCGGGAGGGCCCTCCGAGCAGTACTTC

J gene: TRBJ1-5
V gene: TRBV19
D gene: TRBD1
clone size: few
CDR3 protein: CASRTGQGFQPQHF
CDR3 DNA: TGTGCCAGTAGGACCGGACAGGGATTTCAGCCCCAGCATTTT

J gene: TRBJ1-2
V gene: TRBV27
D gene: -
clone size: few
CDR3 protein: CADKGWGYTF
CDR3 DNA: TGTGCCGATAAGGGCTGGGGCTACACCTTC

J gene: TRBJ1-3
V gene: TRBV28
D gene: -
clone size: -
CDR3 protein: CASSFDGNTIYF
CDR3 DNA: TGTGCCAGCAGTTTTGATGGAAACACCATATATTTT

J gene: TRBJ2-7
V gene: TRBV5-6
D gene: -
clone size: many
CDR3 protein: CASSSWGGLYEQYF
CDR3 DNA: TGTGCCAGCAGCTCTTGGGGAGGACTCTACGAGCAGTACTTC

J gene: TRBJ1-3
V gene: TRBV20-1
D gene: -
clone size: -
CDR3 protein: CSARPYQSTGNTIYF
CDR3 DNA: TGCAGTGCTAGACCGTATCAATCAACTGGAAACACCATATATTTT

J gene: TRBJ2-2
V gene: TRBV27
D gene: -
clone size: -
CDR3 protein: CASRGRGELFF
CDR3 DNA: TGTGCCAGCAGGGGACGTGGGGAGCTGTTTTTT

J gene: TRBJ2-1
V gene: TRBV20-1
D gene: TRBD2
clone size: -
CDR3 protein: CSVTGLAGGPLGEQFF
CDR3 DNA: TGCAGTGTCACGGGACTAGCGGGAGGGCCGCTAGGTGAGCAGTTCTTC

J gene: TRBJ2-3
V gene: TRBV27
D gene: TRBD1
clone size: few
CDR3 protein: CASSSTPTGWGTDTQYF
CDR3 DNA: TGTGCCAGCAGTTCGACCCCGACAGGGTGGGGCACAGATACGCAGTATTTT

J gene: TRBJ2-7
V gene: TRBV20-1
D gene: -
clone size: many
CDR3 protein: CSARFWDFGNEQYF
CDR3 DNA: -